Listed here are 23 T cell receptor beta chains from one sample, sequenced in a study of T cells after yellow fever vaccination (dated by TCRdb to about 2019). The treatment or condition tag for this specimen amounts to: live attenuated yellow fever vaccine strain. The method was 5' RACE. The listed sequencing device is Illumina HiSeq 2500. TCRdb applied fastp at Q25 and MiXCR to the public reads, then kept only in-frame beta chains. Rows with a matching CDR3 protein are joined into one entry that keeps the most common DNA and genes. This sample comprises some 120,000 distinct CDR3 sequences, approximately 8.4% of them detected only once. The ten top clones hold less than 30% of the sample. The sample in question was CD8+ T cells sorted from PBMCs, obtained 45 days after the yellow fever booster vaccination. The receptors were gathered from a man between 25 and 39 years old who received the YFV17D yellow fever vaccine.

This clonotype was seen at least ten times. V gene TRBV3-1 combines with J gene TRBJ2-1; D may be TRBD1 or TRBD2 (5 bases each). Germline V gives CDR1 LGHDT, CDR2 YNNKEL (reference sequence). V gave up 10 bases and J gave up 3 bases, with 16 bases separating them. The CDR3 totals 14 residues. The CDR3 is CAIPGTHNYNEQFF. CDR3 sequence (DNA): TGTGCCATCCCCGGGACCCACAACTACAATGAGCAGTTCTTC.

This clonotype was found many times. The genes are TRBV11-2 and TRBJ2-7, with unresolved D. The CDR3 extends over 13 amino acids. With 0 bases removed from V and 1 base from J, the gap between germline ends came to 4 bases. Germline CDR1 reads SGHAT; CDR2 reads FQNNGV. The CDR3 reads CASSLESSYEQYF. CDR3 nucleotides: TGTGCCAGCAGCTTAGAGAGTTCCTACGAGCAGTACTTC.

This clonotype was seen repeatedly, ten times or more. The chain combines TRBV28 with TRBJ2-7; D not resolved. V lost 3 bases and J lost 3, with 9 bases in between. The CDR3 is made up of 13 amino acids. Germline lookup yields CDR1 MDHEN and CDR2 SYDVKM. Here the CDR3 reads CASSFQKIYEQYF. For the CDR3, the DNA is TGTGCCAGCAGTTTCCAAAAGATCTACGAGCAGTACTTC.

The chain combines TRBV20-1 with TRBJ1-3; D might be TRBD1 (5 bases). The V end lost 3 bases, the J end lost 1 base, and 13 bases lay between the germline ends. Germline values: CDR1 DFQATT, CDR2 SNEGSKA (reference sequence). The CDR3 contains 15 residues. CDR3 amino acids: CSASYRGGSGNTIYF. Here the CDR3 DNA reads TGCAGTGCTAGTTATAGGGGAGGATCTGGAAACACCATATATTTT.

This clonotype was seen many times. The gene calls are TRBV4-3 and TRBJ2-5; D is unclear. Germline lookup yields CDR1 LGHNA and CDR2 YSLEER. The V and J ends lost 0 bases and 0 bases respectively, with 8 bases between them. This CDR3 region has 15 residues. CDR3 coding DNA: TGCGCCAGCAGCCAAGATATGAATTACCAAGAGACCCAGTACTTC. It specifies CASSQDMNYQETQYF.

V is TRBV4-2 and J is TRBJ2-2; 10 bases are shared with TRBD2. The CDR3 covers 18 residues. Germline CDR1 reads LGHNA; CDR2 reads YNFKEQ. V shed 2 bases and J 6 bases; nucleotides not matched to a gene: 12. The CDR3 protein is CASSQSSGSGRFAGELFF. CDR3 coding DNA: TGTGCCAGCAGCCAATCATCAGGTAGCGGGAGGTTCGCCGGGGAGCTGTTTTTT.

The chain couples TRBV7-7 to TRBJ2-7; the D gene could be TRBD1 or TRBD2 (5 bases each). Germline V gene lookup returns CDR1 SSHAT and CDR2 FNYEAQ (reference sequence). CDR3 length equals 12 residues. V was clipped by 2 bases and J by 6 bases, with 8 bases between them. In DNA, the CDR3 is TGTGCCAGCAGCTTAAGAGGGGTCGAGCAGTACTTC. Protein product: CASSLRGVEQYF.

This sequence joins TRBV10-3 and TRBJ2-5, with D maybe TRBD2 (5 bases). V was clipped by 5 bases and J by 2 bases, with 15 bases between them. From germline, CDR1 is ENHRY and CDR2 SYGVKD. The CDR3 is 15 amino acids. The CDR3 is CAISIKEATQETQYF. As DNA, the CDR3 is TGTGCCATCAGTATCAAGGAGGCTACACAAGAGACCCAGTACTTC.

This clonotype has at least ten counts. V gene TRBV5-5 combines with J gene TRBJ2-3; D remains unclear. Germline-derived CDR1 and CDR2 are SGHKS and YYEKEE (reference sequence). V lost 0 bases, J lost 3 bases, and 8 bases lay in between. The CDR3 sequence is 14 residues long. The CDR3: CASSLDSQTDTQYF. The DNA for the CDR3 is TGTGCCAGCAGCTTGGACAGCCAGACAGATACGCAGTATTTT.

This clonotype was found many times. This sequence joins TRBV20-1 and TRBJ2-2; weak D call: TRBD2 (5 bases). CDR1 DFQATT and CDR2 SNEGSKA come from the germline V gene (reference sequence). The germline V and J ends were trimmed by 3 bases and 8 bases, with 16 bases remaining between them. There are 14 residues in the CDR3. The chain's CDR3 is CSASLRRRGGELFF. DNA for the CDR3: TGCAGTGCTAGTTTAAGGAGACGGGGAGGGGAGCTGTTTTTT.

This clonotype was picked up many times. The rearrangement joins TRBV5-1 to TRBJ2-5; TRBD1 is a possible D gene (5 bases). Looked up from germline, CDR1 is SGHRS and CDR2 is YFSETQ. V was cut by 0 bases and J by 6 bases, with 18 bases left in between. CDR3 length: 16 amino acids. This CDR3 is CASSLGTLDLSKTQYF. As DNA, the CDR3 is TGCGCCAGCAGCTTGGGGACATTGGACCTCAGTAAGACCCAGTACTTC. Filled out from reference TRBV5-1 and TRBJ2-5, the complete variable domain reads KAGVTQTPRYLIKTRGQQVTLSCSPISGHRSVSWYQQTPGQGLQFLFEYFSETQRNKGNFPGRFSGRQFSNSRSEMNVSTLELGDSALYLCASSLGTLDLSKTQYFGPGTRLLVL.

As concerns this clonotype: A much larger clone differs by one base, so this may be a read error. V is TRBV7-3 and J is TRBJ2-1; 14 nucleotides match TRBD2. Per germline, CDR1 SGHTA and CDR2 FQGTGA. CDR3 length: 17 amino acids. The CDR3 sequence: CASSLTSGRAPRNEQLF. The CDR3 DNA reads as TGTGCCAGCAGCCTGACTAGCGGGAGGGCCCCCCGCAATGAGCAGTTATTC.

This clonotype came up a few times. The V and J genes are TRBV19 and TRBJ2-7, with 7 bases fitting TRBD2. J was trimmed by 3 bases and V by 3 bases; bases with no gene match: 14. CDR3 length: 17 residues. Germline CDR1 LNHDA, CDR2 SQIVND (reference sequence). The CDR3 DNA reads as TGTGCCAGTAGTATCGGGCCTAGCGGAGAAGGGAACTACGAGCAGTACTTC. Its protein is CASSIGPSGEGNYEQYF.

This clonotype has at least ten counts. The chain recombines TRBV11-1 with TRBJ2-7; 8 nucleotides align to TRBD1. The germline gives CDR1 SGHAT, CDR2 FQDESV (reference sequence). CDR3 length equals 18 residues. Trimming cost V 4 bases and J 0 bases; bases outside gene matches: 14. CDR3 amino acids: CASSSSPGQAASSYEQYF. In DNA, the CDR3 is TGTGCCAGCAGCTCTTCACCGGGACAGGCGGCGAGCTCCTACGAGCAGTACTTC. Using reference TRBV11-1 and TRBJ2-7 for the parts outside the CDR3, the full variable domain is EAEVAQSPRYKITEKSQAVAFWCDPISGHATLYWYRQILGQGPELLVQFQDESVVDDSQLPKDRFSAERLKGVDSTLKIQPAELGDSAMYLCASSSSPGQAASSYEQYFGPGTRLTVT.

This clonotype was detected a few times. V and J are TRBV27 and TRBJ2-1; D call uncertain. CDR3 length equals 12 residues. CDR1 is MNHEY, CDR2 SMNVEV, per germline (reference sequence). V lost 11 bases, J lost 6 bases, and 14 bases lay in between. The CDR3 region has the DNA TGTGCCGTAAAAGATGACGCCAATGAGCAGTTCTTC. Translating it yields CAVKDDANEQFF.

This clonotype appeared many times. This chain links TRBV10-1 with TRBJ2-5; 9 bases align to TRBD2. Looked up from germline, CDR1 is WNHNN and CDR2 is SYGVQD (reference sequence). The junction had 5 bases not matched to a gene; V was cut back by 2 bases and J by 7 bases. The CDR3 loop spans 14 amino acids. CDR3 bases: TGCGCCAGCAGTGAGGCTAGCGGGATCGGGACCCAGTACTTC. Translated: CASSEASGIGTQYF.

This clonotype has a count of ten or more. The rearrangement joins TRBV13 to TRBJ2-3; possible D gene TRBD1, 6 bases. Deletions cut 5 bases from V and 2 bases from J, with 35 bases between. The germline CDR1 and CDR2 sequences are PRHDT and FYEKMQ (reference sequence). The CDR3 totals 22 residues. CDR3 DNA: TGTGCCAGCAGCCCACGAGGCGCCAGACAGGATGTGTTGGTGCGGTTCACAGATACGCAGTATTTT. It translates to CASSPRGARQDVLVRFTDTQYF.

This clonotype was seen ten or more times. The CDR3 DNA sequence: TGTGCCAGCAGCTTAATCCACGAGCAGTACTTC. It codes for CASSLIHEQYF. The chain employs TRBV7-9 and TRBJ2-7; no clear D gene. V was clipped by 2 bases and J by 5 bases, with 4 bases between them. This CDR3 spans 11 amino acids. The V gene's germline CDR1 is SEHNR and CDR2 FQNEAQ (reference sequence).

The sample holds many counts of this clonotype. The chain joins TRBV3-1 to TRBJ2-6; D perhaps matches TRBD2 (5 bases). This CDR3 is built from 14 residues. The germline CDR1 and CDR2 sequences are LGHDT and YNNKEL (reference sequence). Trimming removed 6 bases from V and 0 bases from J, with 6 bases in between. CDR3 loop: CASRRDSGANVLTF. The DNA of the CDR3 is TGTGCCAGCAGGAGGGACTCTGGGGCCAACGTCCTGACTTTC.

This clonotype has at least ten counts. The rearrangement uses TRBV29-1 and TRBJ2-2, with D unclear. The V end was cut by 5 bases, the J end by 4 bases, with 14 bases between. The CDR3 consists of 14 residues. Germline CDR1 reads SQVTM; CDR2 reads ANQGSEA. The CDR3 sequence is CSVNDPRSTGELFF. Here the CDR3 DNA reads TGCAGCGTTAACGACCCCAGGTCCACCGGGGAGCTGTTTTTT.

CDR3 sequence (DNA): TGCGCCAGCAGCCAAGGATCATACAATCAGCCCCAGCATTTT. Translated, it gives CASSQGSYNQPQHF. The genes are TRBV4-1 and TRBJ1-5; D unclear. The CDR3 has 14 amino acids. Per germline, CDR1 MGHRA and CDR2 YSYEKL. Trimming took off 1 base at V and 3 bases at J, with 7 bases between the two ends.

Many counts were recorded for this clonotype. The rearrangement links TRBV18 to TRBJ2-7; the match to TRBD1 covers 7 bases. V gave up 3 bases and J gave up 5 bases; unmatched junction bases: 10. CDR3 length: 15 amino acids. Looked up from germline, CDR1 is KGHSH and CDR2 is LQKENI. In nucleotides, the CDR3 is TGTGCCAGCTCACCCCCGACAAGGGGGCGCGACGAGCAGTACTTC. Its translation: CASSPPTRGRDEQYF.

With regard to this clonotype: This may stem from a read error, because a much larger clone lies one nucleotide away. V gene TRBV7-2 combines with J gene TRBJ2-7; D gene uncertain. Trimming took off 6 bases at V and 3 bases at J, with 9 bases between the two ends. CDR1 is SGHTA and CDR2 is FQGNSA in the germline V gene. The CDR3 length is 12 residues. This chain's CDR3 is CASRPTIYEQYF. CDR3 sequence (DNA): TGTGCCAGCAGACCGACCATCTACGAGCAGTACTTC.